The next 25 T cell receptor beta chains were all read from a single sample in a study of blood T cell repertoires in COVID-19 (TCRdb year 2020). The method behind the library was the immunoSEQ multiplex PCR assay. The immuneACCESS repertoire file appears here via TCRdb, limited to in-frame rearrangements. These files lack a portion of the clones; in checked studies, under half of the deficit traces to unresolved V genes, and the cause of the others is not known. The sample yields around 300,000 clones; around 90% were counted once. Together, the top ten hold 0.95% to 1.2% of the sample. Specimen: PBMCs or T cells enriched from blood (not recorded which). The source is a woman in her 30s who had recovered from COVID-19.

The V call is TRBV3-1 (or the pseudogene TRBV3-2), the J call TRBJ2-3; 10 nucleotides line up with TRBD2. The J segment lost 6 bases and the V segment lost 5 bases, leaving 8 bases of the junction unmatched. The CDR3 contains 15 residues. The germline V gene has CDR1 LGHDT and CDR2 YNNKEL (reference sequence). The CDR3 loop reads CASSELAGDWDTQYF. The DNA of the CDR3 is TGTGCCAGCAGCGAGCTAGCGGGAGATTGGGATACGCAGTATTTT.

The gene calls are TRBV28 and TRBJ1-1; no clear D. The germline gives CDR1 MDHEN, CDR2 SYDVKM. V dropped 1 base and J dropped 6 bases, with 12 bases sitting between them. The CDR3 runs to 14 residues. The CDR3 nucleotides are TGTGCCAGCAGTTTATTTACGGGGAGCGCTGAAGCTTTCTTT. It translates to CASSLFTGSAEAFF. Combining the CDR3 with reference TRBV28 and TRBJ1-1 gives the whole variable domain DVKVTQSSRYLVKRTGEKVFLECVQDMDHENMFWYRQDPGLGLRLIYFSYDVKMKEKGDIPEGYSVSREKKERFSLILESASTNQTSMYLCASSLFTGSAEAFFGQGTRLTVV.

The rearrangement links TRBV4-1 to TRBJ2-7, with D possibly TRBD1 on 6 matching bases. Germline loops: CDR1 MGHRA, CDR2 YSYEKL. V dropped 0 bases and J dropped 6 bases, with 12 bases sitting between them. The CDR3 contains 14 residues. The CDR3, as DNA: TGCGCCAGCAGCCAAGAGCCAGGGGCCAGCGAGCAGTACTTC. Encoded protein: CASSQEPGASEQYF.

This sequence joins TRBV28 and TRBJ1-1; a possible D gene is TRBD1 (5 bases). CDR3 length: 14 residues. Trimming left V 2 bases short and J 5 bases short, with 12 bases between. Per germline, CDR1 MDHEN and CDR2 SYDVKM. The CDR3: CASSLVQGGTEAFF. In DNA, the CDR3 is TGTGCCAGCAGTTTAGTCCAGGGAGGGACTGAAGCTTTCTTT.

CDR3 amino acids: CASSYGTSGLNEQFF. DNA for the CDR3: TGTGCCAGCAGTTACGGGACTAGCGGGTTAAATGAGCAGTTCTTC. V gene TRBV27 combines with J gene TRBJ2-1; 12 positions agree with TRBD2. The trim removed 4 bases at V and 7 bases at J, leaving 5 bases unmatched. Germline V gene lookup returns CDR1 MNHEY and CDR2 SMNVEV (reference sequence). CDR3 size: 15 residues.

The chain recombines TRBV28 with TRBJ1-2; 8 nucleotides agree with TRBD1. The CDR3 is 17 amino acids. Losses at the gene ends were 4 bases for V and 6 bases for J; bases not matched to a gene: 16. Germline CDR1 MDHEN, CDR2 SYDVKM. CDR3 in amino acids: CASSSAGWKQGDHGYTF. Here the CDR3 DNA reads TGTGCCAGCAGTTCAGCCGGGTGGAAACAGGGGGACCATGGCTACACCTTC.

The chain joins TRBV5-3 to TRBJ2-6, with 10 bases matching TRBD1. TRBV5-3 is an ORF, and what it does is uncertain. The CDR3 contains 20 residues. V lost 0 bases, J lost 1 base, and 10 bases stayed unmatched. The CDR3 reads CARSLEFDRGQCSGANVLTF. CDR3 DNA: TGTGCCAGAAGCTTGGAGTTTGACAGGGGGCAATGTTCTGGGGCCAACGTCCTGACTTTC.

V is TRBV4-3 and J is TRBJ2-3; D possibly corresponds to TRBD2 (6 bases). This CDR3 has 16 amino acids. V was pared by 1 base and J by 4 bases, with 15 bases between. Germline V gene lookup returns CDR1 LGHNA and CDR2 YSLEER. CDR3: CASSQVTGARADTQYF. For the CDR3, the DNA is TGCGCCAGCAGCCAAGTTACGGGAGCTAGGGCAGATACGCAGTATTTT.

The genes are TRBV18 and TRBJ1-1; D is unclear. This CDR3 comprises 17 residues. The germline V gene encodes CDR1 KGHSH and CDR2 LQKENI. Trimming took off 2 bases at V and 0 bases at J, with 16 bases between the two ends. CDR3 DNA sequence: TGTGCCAGCTCACCAGTGATAGTCGGGGATTTGAACACTGAAGCTTTCTTT. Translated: CASSPVIVGDLNTEAFF.

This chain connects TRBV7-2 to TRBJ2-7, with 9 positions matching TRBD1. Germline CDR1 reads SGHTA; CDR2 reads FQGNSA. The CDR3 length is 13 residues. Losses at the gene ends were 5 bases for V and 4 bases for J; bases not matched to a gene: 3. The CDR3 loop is CASSTGGAYEQYF. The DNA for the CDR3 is TGTGCCAGCAGCACAGGGGGCGCATACGAGCAGTACTTC.

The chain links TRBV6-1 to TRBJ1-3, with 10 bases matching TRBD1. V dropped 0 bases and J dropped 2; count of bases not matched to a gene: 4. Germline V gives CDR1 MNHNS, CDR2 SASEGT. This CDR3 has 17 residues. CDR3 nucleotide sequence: TGTGCCAGCAGTGAAGCGATCGGACAGGGGGCTGGAAACACCATATATTTT. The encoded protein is CASSEAIGQGAGNTIYF.

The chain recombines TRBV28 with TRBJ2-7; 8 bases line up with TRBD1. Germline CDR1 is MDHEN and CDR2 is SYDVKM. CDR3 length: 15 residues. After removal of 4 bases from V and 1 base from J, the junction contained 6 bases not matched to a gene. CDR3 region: CASSSGTGRSYEQYF. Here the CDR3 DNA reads TGTGCCAGCAGTTCCGGGACAGGACGATCCTACGAGCAGTACTTC.

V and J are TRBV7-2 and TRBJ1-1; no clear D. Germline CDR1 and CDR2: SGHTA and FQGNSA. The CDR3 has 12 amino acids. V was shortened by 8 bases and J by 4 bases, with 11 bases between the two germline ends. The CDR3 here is CASGTFLTEAFF. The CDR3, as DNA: TGTGCCAGCGGTACATTCCTCACTGAAGCTTTCTTT.

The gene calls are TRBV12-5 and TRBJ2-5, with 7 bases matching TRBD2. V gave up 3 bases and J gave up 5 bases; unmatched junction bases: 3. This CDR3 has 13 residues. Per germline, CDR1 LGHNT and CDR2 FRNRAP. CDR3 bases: TGTGCTAGTGGTTTTCAGGGAGGGGAGACCCAGTACTTC. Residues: CASGFQGGETQYF. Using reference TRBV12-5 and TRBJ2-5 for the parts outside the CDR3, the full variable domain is DARVTQTPRHKVTEMGQEVTMRCQPILGHNTVFWYRQTMMQGLELLAYFRNRAPLDDSGMPKDRFSAEMPDATLATLKIQPSEPRDSAVYFCASGFQGGETQYFGPGTRLLVL.

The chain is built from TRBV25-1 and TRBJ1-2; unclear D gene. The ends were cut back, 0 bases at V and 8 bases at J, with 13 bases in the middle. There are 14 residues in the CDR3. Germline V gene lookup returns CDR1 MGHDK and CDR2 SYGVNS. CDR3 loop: CASSEYYGKAGYTF. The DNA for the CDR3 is TGTGCCAGCAGTGAATACTACGGGAAAGCAGGCTACACCTTC.

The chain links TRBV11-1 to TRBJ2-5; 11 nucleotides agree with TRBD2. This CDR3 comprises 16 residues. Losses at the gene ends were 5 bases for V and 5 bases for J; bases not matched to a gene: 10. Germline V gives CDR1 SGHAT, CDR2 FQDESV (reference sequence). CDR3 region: CASSRLAGIPGETQYF. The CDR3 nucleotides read TGTGCCAGCAGCAGACTAGCGGGAATTCCCGGGGAGACCCAGTACTTC.

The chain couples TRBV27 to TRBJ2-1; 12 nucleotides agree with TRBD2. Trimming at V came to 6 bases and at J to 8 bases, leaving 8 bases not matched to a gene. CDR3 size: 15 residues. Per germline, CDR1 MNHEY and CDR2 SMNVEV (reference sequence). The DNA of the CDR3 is TGTGCCAGCAGGGGCCGACTAGCGGGAGCTTATGAGCAGTTCTTC. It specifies CASRGRLAGAYEQFF.

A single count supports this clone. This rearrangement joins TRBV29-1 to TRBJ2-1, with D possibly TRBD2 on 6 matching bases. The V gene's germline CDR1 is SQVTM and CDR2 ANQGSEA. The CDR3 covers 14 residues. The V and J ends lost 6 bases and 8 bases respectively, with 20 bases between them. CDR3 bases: TGCAGCGTGAACAGGAACGGGGGTTGGGATGAGCAGTTCTTC. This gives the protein CSVNRNGGWDEQFF.

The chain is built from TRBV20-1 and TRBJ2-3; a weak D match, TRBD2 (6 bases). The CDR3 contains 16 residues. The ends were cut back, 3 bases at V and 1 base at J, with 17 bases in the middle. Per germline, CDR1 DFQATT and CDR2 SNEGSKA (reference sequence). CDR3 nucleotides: TGCAGTGCTAGTGGAGACGGAGGGGCGGGCACAGATACGCAGTATTTT. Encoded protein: CSASGDGGAGTDTQYF.

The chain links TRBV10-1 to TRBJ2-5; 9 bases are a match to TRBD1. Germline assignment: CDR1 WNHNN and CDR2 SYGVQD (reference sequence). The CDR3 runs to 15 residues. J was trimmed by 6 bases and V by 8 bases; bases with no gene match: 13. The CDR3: CASLRETGGGKTQYF. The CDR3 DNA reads TGCGCCAGCCTTCGCGAGACAGGGGGGGGGAAGACCCAGTACTTC.

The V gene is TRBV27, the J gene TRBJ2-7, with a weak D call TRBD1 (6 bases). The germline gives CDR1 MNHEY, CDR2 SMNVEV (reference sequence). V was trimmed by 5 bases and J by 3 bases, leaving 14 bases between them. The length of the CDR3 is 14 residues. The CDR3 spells CASSKETGFYEQYF. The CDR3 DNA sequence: TGTGCCAGCAGTAAAGAAACAGGGTTCTACGAGCAGTACTTC.

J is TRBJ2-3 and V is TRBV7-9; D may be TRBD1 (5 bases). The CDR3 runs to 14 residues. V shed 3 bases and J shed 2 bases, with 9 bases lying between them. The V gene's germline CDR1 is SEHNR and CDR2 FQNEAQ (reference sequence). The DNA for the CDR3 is TGTGCCAGCAGCTTTGGGGCAGACACAGATACGCAGTATTTT. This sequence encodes CASSFGADTDTQYF.

The CDR3 region is CASSQGAAYYGYTF. CDR3 in DNA: TGTGCCAGCTCACAGGGGGCGGCATACTATGGCTACACCTTC. The V call is TRBV18, the J call TRBJ1-2, with 7 bases matching TRBD1. After removal of 4 bases from V and 3 bases from J, the junction contained 5 bases not matched to a gene. Germline V gives CDR1 KGHSH, CDR2 LQKENI. The CDR3 consists of 14 residues.

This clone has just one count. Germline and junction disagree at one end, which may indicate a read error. CDR3 sequence (DNA): TGTGCCATCAGTCGTACAGTGAACACTGAAGCTTTCTTT. This sequence encodes CAISRTVNTEAFF. The chain carries TRBV6-5 and TRBJ1-1; D not certain. The CDR3 totals 13 residues. From germline, CDR1 is MNHEY and CDR2 SVGAGI.

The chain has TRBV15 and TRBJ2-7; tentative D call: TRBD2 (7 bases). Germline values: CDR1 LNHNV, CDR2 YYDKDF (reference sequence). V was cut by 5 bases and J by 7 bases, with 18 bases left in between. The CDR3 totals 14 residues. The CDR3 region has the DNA TGTGCCACCAGCTACGACCGGGGGGCGAGAGAGCAGTACTTC. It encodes CATSYDRGAREQYF.